This TCR beta chain is from a study of Graves' ophthalmopathy and Graves' hyperthyroidism. General study results and limits: Blood also harbored most expanded thyroid clonotypes above 0.001 frequency.

This CDR3 has 12 amino acids. V was trimmed by 4 bases and J by 0 bases, leaving 7 bases between them. CDR1 and CDR2 from the germline V gene are DFQATT and SNEGSKA (reference sequence). For repertoire sequencing, the TCR beta CDR3 regions were amplified from RNA transcripts. RT-PCR was first run with HTBI primers, then multiplex PCR in a second round. Using its own MiXCR run on the multiplex PCR reads, TCRdb lists one record per CDR3 protein. The data hold some 1.1 million distinct CDR3 sequences, with less than 45% observed a single time. With regard to this clonotype: Its antigen is undetermined.

Sequenced: peripheral blood or thyroid tissue (not recorded which). The receptor comes from an adult man with Graves' hyperthyroidism. The chain has TRBV20-1 and TRBJ2-7, with D hard to call. CDR3 in amino acids: CSAIHSSYEQYF. CDR3 sequence (DNA): TGCAGTGCTATCCATAGCTCCTACGAGCAGTACTTC.